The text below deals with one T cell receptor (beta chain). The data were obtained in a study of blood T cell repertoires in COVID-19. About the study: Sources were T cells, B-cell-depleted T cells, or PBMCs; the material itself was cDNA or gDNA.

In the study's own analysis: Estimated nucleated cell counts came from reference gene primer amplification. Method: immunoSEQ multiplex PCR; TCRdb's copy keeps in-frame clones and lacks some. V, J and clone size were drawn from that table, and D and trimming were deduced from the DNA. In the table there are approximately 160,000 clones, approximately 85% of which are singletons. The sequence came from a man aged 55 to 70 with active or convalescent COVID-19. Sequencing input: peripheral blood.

The chain's CDR3 is CASSLALFGGRDTEAFF. The DNA of the CDR3 is TGTGCCAGCAGCTTAGCGCTATTTGGGGGCCGGGACACTGAAGCTTTCTTT. The chain employs TRBV11-1 and TRBJ1-1; D possibly corresponds to TRBD1 (6 bases). V lost 0 bases and J lost 3, with 17 bases in between. This CDR3 contains 17 residues. Per the germline V gene, CDR1 is SGHAT and CDR2 is FQDESV (reference sequence).